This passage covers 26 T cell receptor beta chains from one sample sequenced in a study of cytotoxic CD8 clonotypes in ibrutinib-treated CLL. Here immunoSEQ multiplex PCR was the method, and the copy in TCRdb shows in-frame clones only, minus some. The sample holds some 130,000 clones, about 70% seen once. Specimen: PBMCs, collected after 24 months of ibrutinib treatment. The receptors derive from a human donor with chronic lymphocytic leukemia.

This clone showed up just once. The CDR3 reads CASSPGLAGGNEQFF. DNA of the CDR3: TGTGCCAGCTCACCGGGGCTAGCGGGGGGCAATGAGCAGTTCTTC. This chain links TRBV18 with TRBJ2-1; 11 bases match TRBD2. This CDR3 has 15 amino acids. Germline assignment: CDR1 KGHSH and CDR2 LQKENI. The ends lost 3 bases at V and 6 bases at J; junction bases unmatched: 4.

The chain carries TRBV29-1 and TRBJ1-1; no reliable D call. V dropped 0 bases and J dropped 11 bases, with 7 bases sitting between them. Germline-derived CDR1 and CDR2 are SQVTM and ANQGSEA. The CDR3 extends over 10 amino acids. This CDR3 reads CSVEDRKAFF. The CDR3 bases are TGCAGCGTTGAAGATCGTAAGGCTTTCTTT.

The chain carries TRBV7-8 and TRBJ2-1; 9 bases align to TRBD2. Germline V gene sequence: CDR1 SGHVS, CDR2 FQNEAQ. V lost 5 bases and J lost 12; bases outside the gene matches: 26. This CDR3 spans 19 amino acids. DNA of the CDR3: TGTGCCAGCAGCCCCCTCTTAGGGTCGGCGACTAGCGGACCGAGGGGGCAGTTCTTC. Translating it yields CASSPLLGSATSGPRGQFF.

The DNA of the CDR3 is TGTGCCAGCAGCCAAAAGAAGGGGGATGCTGGAAACACCATATATTTT. It yields the protein CASSQKKGDAGNTIYF. This chain uses TRBV5-4 with TRBJ1-3; the D gene is possibly TRBD1 (6 bases). V lost 4 bases, J lost 2 bases, and 16 bases lay in between. The CDR3 loop spans 16 amino acids. Germline CDR1 is SGHNT and CDR2 is YYREEE (reference sequence).

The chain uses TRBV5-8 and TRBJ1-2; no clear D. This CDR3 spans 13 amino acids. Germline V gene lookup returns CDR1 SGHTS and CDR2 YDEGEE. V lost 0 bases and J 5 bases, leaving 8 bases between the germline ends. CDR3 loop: CASSLGHPYGYTF. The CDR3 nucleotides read TGTGCCAGCAGCTTGGGACACCCGTATGGCTACACCTTC.

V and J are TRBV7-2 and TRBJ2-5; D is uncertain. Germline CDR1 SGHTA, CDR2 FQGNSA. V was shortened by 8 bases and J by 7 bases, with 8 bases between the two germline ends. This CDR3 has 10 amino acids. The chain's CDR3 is CASGSGTQYF. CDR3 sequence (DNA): TGTGCCAGCGGTTCGGGGACCCAGTACTTC.

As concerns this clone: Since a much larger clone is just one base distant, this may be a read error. The CDR3 is CASSLWQSGGYGYTF. CDR3 nucleotide sequence: TGTGCCAGCTCACTGTGGCAGAGCGGCGGCTATGGCTACACCTTC. The chain links TRBV18 to TRBJ1-2; no firm D call. Germline CDR1 is KGHSH and CDR2 is LQKENI. V gave up 4 bases and J gave up 4 bases, with 16 bases separating them. This CDR3 is 15 amino acids long.

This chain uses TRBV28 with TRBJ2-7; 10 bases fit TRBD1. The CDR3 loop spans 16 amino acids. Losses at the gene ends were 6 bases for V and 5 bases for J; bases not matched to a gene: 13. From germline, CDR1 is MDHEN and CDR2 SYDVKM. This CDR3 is CASSKGGDRGTNEQYF. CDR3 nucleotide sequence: TGTGCCAGCAGCAAGGGCGGGGACAGGGGTACCAACGAGCAGTACTTC. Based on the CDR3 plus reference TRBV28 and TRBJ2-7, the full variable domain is DVKVTQSSRYLVKRTGEKVFLECVQDMDHENMFWYRQDPGLGLRLIYFSYDVKMKEKGDIPEGYSVSREKKERFSLILESASTNQTSMYLCASSKGGDRGTNEQYFGPGTRLTVT.

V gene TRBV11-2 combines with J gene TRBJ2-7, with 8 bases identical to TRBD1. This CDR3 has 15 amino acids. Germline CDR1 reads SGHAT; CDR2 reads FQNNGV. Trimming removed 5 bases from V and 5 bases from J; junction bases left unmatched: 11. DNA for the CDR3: TGTGCCAGCAGCCGAGAAACAGGGGGGCGGAACGAGCAGTACTTC. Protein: CASSRETGGRNEQYF.

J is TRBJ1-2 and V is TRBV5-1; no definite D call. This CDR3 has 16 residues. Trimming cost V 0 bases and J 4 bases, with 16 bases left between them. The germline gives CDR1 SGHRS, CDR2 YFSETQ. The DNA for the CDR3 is TGCGCCAGCAGCTTGGGGACGGTCTTTTCCCCCTATGGCTACACCTTC. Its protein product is CASSLGTVFSPYGYTF.

The CDR3 spells CASSLGLGDNTDTQYF. The CDR3 bases are TGTGCCAGCAGCTTAGGGTTAGGGGACAACACAGATACGCAGTATTTT. V usage is TRBV7-9 and J usage is TRBJ2-3; weak D call: TRBD1 (6 bases). The CDR3 is 16 amino acids. V dropped 1 base and J dropped 2 bases, with 13 bases sitting between them. In germline, CDR1 is SEHNR, CDR2 FQNEAQ (reference sequence).

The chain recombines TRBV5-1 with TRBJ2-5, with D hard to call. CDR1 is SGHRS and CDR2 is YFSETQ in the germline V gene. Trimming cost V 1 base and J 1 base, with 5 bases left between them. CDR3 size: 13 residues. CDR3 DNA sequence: TGCGCCAGCAGCTTGTCGCTCCAAGAGACCCAGTACTTC. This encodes CASSLSLQETQYF.

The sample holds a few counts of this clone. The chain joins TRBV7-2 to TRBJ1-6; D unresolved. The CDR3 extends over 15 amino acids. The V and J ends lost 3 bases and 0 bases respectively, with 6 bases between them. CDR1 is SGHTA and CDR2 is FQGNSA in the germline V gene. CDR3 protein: CASSFRDSYNSPLHF. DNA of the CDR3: TGTGCCAGCAGCTTCCGGGACTCCTATAATTCACCCCTCCACTTT.

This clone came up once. This chain's CDR3 is CASSSVGGARQETQYF. CDR3 bases: TGTGCCAGCAGTTCCGTCGGTGGGGCCCGCCAAGAGACCCAGTACTTC. The J gene is TRBJ2-5, the V gene TRBV27; D might be TRBD1 (5 bases). Trimming pared 4 bases from V and 1 base from J, leaving 16 bases between. Germline V lookup: CDR1 MNHEY, CDR2 SMNVEV (reference sequence). The CDR3 extends over 16 amino acids.

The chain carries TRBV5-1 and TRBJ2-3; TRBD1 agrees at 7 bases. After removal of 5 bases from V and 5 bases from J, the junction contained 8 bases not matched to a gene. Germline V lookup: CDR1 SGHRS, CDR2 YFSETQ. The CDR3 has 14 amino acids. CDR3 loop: CASSFDRAGDTQYF. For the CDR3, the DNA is TGCGCCAGCAGTTTCGACAGGGCAGGAGATACGCAGTATTTT.

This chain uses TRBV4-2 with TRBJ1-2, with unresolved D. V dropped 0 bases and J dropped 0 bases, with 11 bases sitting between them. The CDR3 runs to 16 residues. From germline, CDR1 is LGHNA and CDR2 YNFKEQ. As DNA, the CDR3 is TGTGCCAGCAGCCAAGAATTGGCCCTAGCTAACTATGGCTACACCTTC. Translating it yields CASSQELALANYGYTF.

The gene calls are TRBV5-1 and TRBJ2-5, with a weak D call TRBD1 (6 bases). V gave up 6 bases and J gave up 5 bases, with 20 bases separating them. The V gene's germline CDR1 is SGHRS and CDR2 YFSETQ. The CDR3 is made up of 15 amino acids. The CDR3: CASTSVQGMGETQYF. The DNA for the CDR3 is TGCGCCAGCACCTCCGTTCAGGGGATGGGGGAGACCCAGTACTTC.

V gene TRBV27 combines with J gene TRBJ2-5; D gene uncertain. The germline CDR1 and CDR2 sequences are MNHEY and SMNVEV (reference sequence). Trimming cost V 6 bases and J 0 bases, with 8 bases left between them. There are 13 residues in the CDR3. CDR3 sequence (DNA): TGTGCCAGCAGGGACCAGTACCAAGAGACCCAGTACTTC. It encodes CASRDQYQETQYF.

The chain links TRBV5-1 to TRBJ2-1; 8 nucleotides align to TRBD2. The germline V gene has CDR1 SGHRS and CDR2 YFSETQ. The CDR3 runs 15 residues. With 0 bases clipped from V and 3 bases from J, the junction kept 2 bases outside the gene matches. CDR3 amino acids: CASSLGGGHYNEQFF. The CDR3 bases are TGCGCCAGCAGCTTGGGCGGGGGGCACTACAATGAGCAGTTCTTC. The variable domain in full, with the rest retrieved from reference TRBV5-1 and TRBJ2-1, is KAGVTQTPRYLIKTRGQQVTLSCSPISGHRSVSWYQQTPGQGLQFLFEYFSETQRNKGNFPGRFSGRQFSNSRSEMNVSTLELGDSALYLCASSLGGGHYNEQFFGPGTRLTVL.

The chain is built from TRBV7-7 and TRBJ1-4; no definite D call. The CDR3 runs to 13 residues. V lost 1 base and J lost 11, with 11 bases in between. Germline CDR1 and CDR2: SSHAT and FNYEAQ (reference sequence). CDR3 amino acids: CASSLVVGEKLFF. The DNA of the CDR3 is TGTGCCAGCAGCTTAGTAGTTGGGGAGAAACTGTTTTTT.

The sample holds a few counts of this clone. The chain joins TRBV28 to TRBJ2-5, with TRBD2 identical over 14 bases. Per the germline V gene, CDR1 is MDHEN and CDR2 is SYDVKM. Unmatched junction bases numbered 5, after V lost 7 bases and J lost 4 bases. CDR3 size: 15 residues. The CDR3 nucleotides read TGTGCCAGCACCACGGGACTAGCGGGAGCAGAGACCCAGTACTTC. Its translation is CASTTGLAGAETQYF.

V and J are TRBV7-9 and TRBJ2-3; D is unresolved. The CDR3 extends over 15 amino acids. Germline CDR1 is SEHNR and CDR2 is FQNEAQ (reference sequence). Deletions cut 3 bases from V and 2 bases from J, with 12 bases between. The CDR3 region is CASSLGRTDTDTQYF. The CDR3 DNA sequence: TGTGCCAGCAGCTTGGGAAGGACCGACACAGATACGCAGTATTTT.

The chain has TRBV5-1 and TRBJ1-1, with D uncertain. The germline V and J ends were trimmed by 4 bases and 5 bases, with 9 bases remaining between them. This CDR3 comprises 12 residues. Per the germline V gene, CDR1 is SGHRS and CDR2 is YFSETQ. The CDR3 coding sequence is TGCGCCAGCAGCCCGGGCCAAACTGAAGCTTTCTTT. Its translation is CASSPGQTEAFF. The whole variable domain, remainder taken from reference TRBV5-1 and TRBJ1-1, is KAGVTQTPRYLIKTRGQQVTLSCSPISGHRSVSWYQQTPGQGLQFLFEYFSETQRNKGNFPGRFSGRQFSNSRSEMNVSTLELGDSALYLCASSPGQTEAFFGQGTRLTVV.

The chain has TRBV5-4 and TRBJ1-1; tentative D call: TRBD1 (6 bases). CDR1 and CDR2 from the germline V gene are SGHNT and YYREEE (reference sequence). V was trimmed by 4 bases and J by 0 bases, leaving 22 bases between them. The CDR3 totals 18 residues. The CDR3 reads CASSPEVQGGPLNTEAFF. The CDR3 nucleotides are TGTGCCAGCAGCCCGGAGGTACAGGGAGGGCCATTGAACACTGAAGCTTTCTTT.

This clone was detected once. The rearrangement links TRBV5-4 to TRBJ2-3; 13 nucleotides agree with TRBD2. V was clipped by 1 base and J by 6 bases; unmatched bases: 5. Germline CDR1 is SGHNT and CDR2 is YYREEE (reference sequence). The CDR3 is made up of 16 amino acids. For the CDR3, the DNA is TGTGCCAGCAGCTTGTGGCCGACTAGCGGGGGGGATACGCAGTATTTT. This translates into CASSLWPTSGGDTQYF.

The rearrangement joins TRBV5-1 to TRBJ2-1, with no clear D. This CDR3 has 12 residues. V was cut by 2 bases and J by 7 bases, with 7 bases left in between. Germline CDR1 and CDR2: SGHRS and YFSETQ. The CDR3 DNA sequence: TGCGCCAGCAGCTTTGTCAGGAATGAGCAGTTCTTC. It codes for CASSFVRNEQFF.